The clone carrying this T cell receptor beta chain has a handful of counts. TCRdb redid the calling of the RT-PCR reads with MiXCR, one entry per CDR3 protein. This table holds around 170,000 distinct CDR3 sequences, 24% found once. This record belongs to a study of patients and donors after allogeneic stem cell transplantation. The length of the CDR3 is 17 residues. Germline CDR1 LGHNA, CDR2 YSLEER. With 0 bases clipped from V and 6 bases from J, the junction kept 7 bases outside the gene matches. Sample: blood, either unsorted or a sorted T cell fraction (not recorded which). The chain has TRBV4-3 and TRBJ2-2; TRBD2 agrees at 10 bases. The origin of this receptor is a human donor who was either an allogeneic HSCT recipient or a stem cell or donor lymphocyte infusion donor (not recorded which). It is not recorded whose cells these are; they may come from a transplant donor. CDR3 amino acids: CASSQEIQAGGPGELFF. DNA of the CDR3: TGCGCCAGCAGCCAAGAAATTCAAGCGGGAGGGCCCGGGGAGCTGTTTTTT.